A selection of T cell receptor beta chains follows, all from one sample in a study of beta chain features in type 1 diabetes. Profiled with immunoSEQ multiplex PCR; TCRdb holds only in-frame clones, not every one. The table shows 900,000 or so clones, with roughly 15% occurring only once. The material sequenced was naive CD4+ T cells from blood. The receptor set was obtained from a woman aged 18-30 years in good health. CDR3s include the opening cysteine and the closing phenylalanine or tryptophan. D genes are given only for firm matches. Clone size, where shown, is once, few, many, or a class for clones that have expanded.

>TRBJ1-2|-|-|TRBV28
TGTGCCAGCAGTTTGACGCAGACTCCTAACTATGGCTACACCTTC
CASSLTQTPNYGYTF
>TRBJ2-5|few|-|TRBV21-1
TGTGCCAGCAGCGCCCGACTAGCGGGAGGAGAGACCCAGTACTTC
CASSARLAGGETQYF
>TRBJ1-2|once|-|TRBV4-1
TGCGCCAGCAGCCGGGGAGGGGGGATAGAGGCTAACTATGGCTACACCTTC
CASSRGGGIEANYGYTF
>TRBJ2-2|many|TRBD1|TRBV19
TGTGCCAGTAGTATGGACAGGCCTTTCTGGGAGCTGTTTTTT
CASSMDRPFWELFF
>TRBJ2-7|-|-|TRBV18
TGTGCCAGCTCACCCGGGGAGAGCTACGAGCAGTACTTC
CASSPGESYEQYF
>TRBJ1-1|few|-|TRBV7-3
TGTGCCAGCAGCTTACAGAGTGCCTCCGGGGGAGCTTTCTTT
CASSLQSASGGAFF
>TRBJ2-3|-|TRBD2|TRBV18
TGTGCCAGCTCACCATACCTTGGGACTAAGCGCACAGATACGCAGTATTTT
CASSPYLGTKRTDTQYF
>TRBJ2-7|few|TRBD2|TRBV27
TGTGCCAGCAGTTTCCGGGCTAGCGGGACCATCTCCTACGAGCAGTACTTC
CASSFRASGTISYEQYF
>TRBJ2-3|few|-|TRBV15
TGTGCCACCAGCCGGCCTGGCTCCACAGATACGCAGTATTTT
CATSRPGSTDTQYF
>TRBJ2-5|-|-|TRBV6-6
TGTGCCAGCAGTTTGGGGGTGGAGACCCAGTACTTC
CASSLGVETQYF
>TRBJ1-1|-|-|TRBV7-9
TGTGCCAGCAGCTTAATAGGAACGAACACTGAAGCTTTCTTT
CASSLIGTNTEAFF
>TRBJ2-1|-|TRBD2|TRBV5-1
TGCGCCAGCAATAGTCTAGCGGGAGGGCCGATAAATGAGCAGTTCTTC
CASNSLAGGPINEQFF
>TRBJ1-2|-|TRBD1|TRBV5-1
TGCGCCAGCAGGGCAGGGCAACAGGGGGACTATGGCTACACCTTC
CASRAGQQGDYGYTF
>TRBJ2-7|-|TRBD2|TRBV4-3
TGCGCCAGCAGCCAAGTTGCCTCTAGCGGGAGGGATTACGAGCAGTACTTC
CASSQVASSGRDYEQYF
>TRBJ2-1|-|TRBD2|TRBV2
TGTGCCAGCAGTGACGCGGGAGGGGGAAATGAGCAGTTCTTC
CASSDAGGGNEQFF
>TRBJ2-4|few|TRBD2|TRBV19
TGTGCCAGTAGTATAGGGACACTAGCGGGAGTTAGGGCCAAAAACATTCAGTACTTC
CASSIGTLAGVRAKNIQYF
>TRBJ2-2|few|-|TRBV9
TGTGCCAGCAGCGCGAACACCGGGGAGCTGTTTTTT
CASSANTGELFF